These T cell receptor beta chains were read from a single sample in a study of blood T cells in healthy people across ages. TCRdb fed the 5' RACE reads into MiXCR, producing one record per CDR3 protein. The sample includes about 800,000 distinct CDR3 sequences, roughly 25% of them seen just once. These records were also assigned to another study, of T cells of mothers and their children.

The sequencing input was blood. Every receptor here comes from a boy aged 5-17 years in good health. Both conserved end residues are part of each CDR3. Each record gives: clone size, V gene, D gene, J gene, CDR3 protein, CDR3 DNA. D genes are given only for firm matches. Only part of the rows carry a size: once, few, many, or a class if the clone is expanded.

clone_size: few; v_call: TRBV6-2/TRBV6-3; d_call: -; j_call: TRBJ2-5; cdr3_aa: CASSYDPVAETQYF; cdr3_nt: TGTGCCAGCAGTTATGATCCAGTTGCGGAGACCCAGTACTTC
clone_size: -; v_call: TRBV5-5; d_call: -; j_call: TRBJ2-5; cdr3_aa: CASSLAVTGAETQYF; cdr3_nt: TGTGCCAGCAGCTTGGCGGTGACCGGAGCAGAGACCCAGTACTTC
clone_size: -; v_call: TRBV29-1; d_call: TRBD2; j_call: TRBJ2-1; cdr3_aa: CSVEPPPGLASNNEQFF; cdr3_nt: TGCAGCGTTGAACCCCCTCCGGGACTAGCGAGCAACAATGAGCAGTTCTTC
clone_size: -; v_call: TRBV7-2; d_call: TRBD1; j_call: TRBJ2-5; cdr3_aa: CASSIRTGIGETQYF; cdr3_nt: TGTGCCAGCAGCATCAGGACAGGGATAGGCGAGACCCAGTACTTC
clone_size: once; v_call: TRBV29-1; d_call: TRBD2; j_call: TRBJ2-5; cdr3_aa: CSVYGTSSQETQYF; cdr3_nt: TGCAGCGTGTACGGGACTAGCTCCCAAGAGACCCAGTACTTC
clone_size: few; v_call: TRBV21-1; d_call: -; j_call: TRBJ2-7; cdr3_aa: CASSKREQGFSYGQYF; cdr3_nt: TGTGCCAGTAGCAAACGCGAACAGGGTTTTTCCTACGGGCAGTACTTC
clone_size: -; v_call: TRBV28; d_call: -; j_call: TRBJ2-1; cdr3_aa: CASSLSSYLDSSSYNEQFF; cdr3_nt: TGTGCCAGCAGCCTTAGTTCCTACTTAGACTCGAGCTCCTACAATGAGCAGTTCTTC
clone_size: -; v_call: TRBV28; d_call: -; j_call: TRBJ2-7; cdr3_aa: CASSSPRVQGSYEQYF; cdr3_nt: TGTGCCAGCAGTTCGCCGCGGGTCCAGGGATCCTACGAGCAGTACTTC
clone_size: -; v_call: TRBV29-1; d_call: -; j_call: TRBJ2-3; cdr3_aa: CPSSISGPSTDTQYF; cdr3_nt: TGCCCAAGTTCCATTAGCGGTCCTAGCACAGATACGCAGTATTTT
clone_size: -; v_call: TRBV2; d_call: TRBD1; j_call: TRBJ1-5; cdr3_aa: CASRGQANQPQHF; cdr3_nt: TGTGCCAGCAGGGGACAGGCCAATCAGCCCCAGCATTTT
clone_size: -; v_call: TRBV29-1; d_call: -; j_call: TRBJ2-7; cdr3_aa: CSVFTGTETYEQYF; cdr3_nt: TGCAGCGTTTTTACCGGGACGGAGACCTACGAGCAGTACTTC
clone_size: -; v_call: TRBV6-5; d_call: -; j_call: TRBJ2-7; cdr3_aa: CASSSPDVDSYEQYF; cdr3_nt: TGTGCCAGCAGTTCCCCCGACGTAGACTCCTACGAGCAGTACTTC
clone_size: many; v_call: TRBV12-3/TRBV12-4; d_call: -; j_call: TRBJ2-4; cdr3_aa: CASVAVAKNIQYF; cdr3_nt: TGTGCCAGCGTAGCGGTAGCCAAAAACATTCAGTACTTC
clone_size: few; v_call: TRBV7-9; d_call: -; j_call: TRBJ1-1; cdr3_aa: CASSPPADPEAFF; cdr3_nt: TGTGCCAGCAGCCCGCCGGCCGACCCTGAAGCTTTCTTT
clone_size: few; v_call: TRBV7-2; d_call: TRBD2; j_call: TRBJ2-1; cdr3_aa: CASSVGVAGTNQFF; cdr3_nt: TGTGCCAGCAGCGTGGGGGTAGCGGGGACCAACCAGTTCTTC
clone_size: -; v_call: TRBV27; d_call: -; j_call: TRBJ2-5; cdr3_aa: CASSPFPSELQETQYF; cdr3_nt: TGTGCCAGCAGTCCATTTCCTAGCGAACTCCAAGAGACCCAGTACTTC
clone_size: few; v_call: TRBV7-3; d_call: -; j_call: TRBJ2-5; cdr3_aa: CASSLIGAPRETQYF; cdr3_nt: TGTGCCAGCAGCTTAATAGGGGCCCCGAGGGAGACCCAGTACTTC
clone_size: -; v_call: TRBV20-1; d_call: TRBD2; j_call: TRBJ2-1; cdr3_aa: CSATRVGLVGNEQFF; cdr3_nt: TGCAGTGCTACTCGAGTAGGACTAGTGGGAAATGAGCAGTTCTTC
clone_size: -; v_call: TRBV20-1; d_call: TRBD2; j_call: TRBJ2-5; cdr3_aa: CSATHSGRTQTQYF; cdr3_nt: TGCAGTGCTACACATAGCGGGAGGACTCAGACCCAGTACTTC
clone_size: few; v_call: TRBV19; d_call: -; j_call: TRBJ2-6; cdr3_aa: CASRSDSSGANVLTF; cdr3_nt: TGTGCCAGTAGATCGGACAGCTCTGGGGCCAACGTCCTGACTTTC
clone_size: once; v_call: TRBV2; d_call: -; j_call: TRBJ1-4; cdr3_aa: CASRRDTGDEKLFF; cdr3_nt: TGTGCCAGCAGACGGGACACCGGGGATGAAAAACTGTTTTTT
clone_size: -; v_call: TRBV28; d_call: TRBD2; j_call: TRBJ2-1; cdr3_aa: CASSFAGAREQFF; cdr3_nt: TGTGCCAGCAGTTTTGCGGGAGCACGTGAGCAGTTCTTC
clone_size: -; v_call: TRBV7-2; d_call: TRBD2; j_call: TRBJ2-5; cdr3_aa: CASSRNTGLARETQYF; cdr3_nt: TGTGCCAGCAGTAGAAATACGGGACTAGCTCGCGAGACCCAGTACTTC
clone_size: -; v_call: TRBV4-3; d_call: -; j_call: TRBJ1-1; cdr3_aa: CASSLLGIANTEAFF; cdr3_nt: TGCGCCAGCAGCCTTCTGGGGATCGCGAACACTGAAGCTTTCTTT
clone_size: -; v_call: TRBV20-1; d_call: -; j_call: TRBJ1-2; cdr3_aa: CSAREPRTVTNDGYTF; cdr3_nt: TGCAGTGCTAGAGAACCCCGGACAGTGACCAACGATGGCTACACCTTC
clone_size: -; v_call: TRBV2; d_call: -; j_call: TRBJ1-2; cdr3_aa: CASSLGGGPEDGYTF; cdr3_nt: TGTGCCAGCAGTCTCGGGGGTGGCCCAGAAGATGGCTACACCTTC
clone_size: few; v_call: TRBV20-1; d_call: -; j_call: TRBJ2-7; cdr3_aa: CSATRSASYEQYF; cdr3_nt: TGCAGTGCTACCCGCAGCGCGTCCTACGAGCAGTACTTC
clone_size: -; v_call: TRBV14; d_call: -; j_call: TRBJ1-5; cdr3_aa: CASSQDSWVHSNQPQHF; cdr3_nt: TGTGCCAGCAGCCAAGATTCTTGGGTGCATAGCAATCAGCCCCAGCATTTT
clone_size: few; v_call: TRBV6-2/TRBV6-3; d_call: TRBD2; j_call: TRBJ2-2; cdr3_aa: CASSPETLAGGRTGELFF; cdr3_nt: TGTGCCAGCAGCCCCGAGACTCTAGCGGGAGGGCGTACCGGGGAGCTGTTTTTT
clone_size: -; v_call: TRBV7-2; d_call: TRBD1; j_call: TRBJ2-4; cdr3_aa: CATSDRTKNIQYF; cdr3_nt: TGTGCCACCTCGGACAGGACTAAAAACATTCAGTACTTC
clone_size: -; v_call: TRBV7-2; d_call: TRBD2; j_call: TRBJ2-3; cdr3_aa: CASSQETWTSGSSTDTQYF; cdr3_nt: TGTGCCAGCAGCCAGGAGACTTGGACTAGCGGGAGCAGTACAGATACGCAGTATTTT
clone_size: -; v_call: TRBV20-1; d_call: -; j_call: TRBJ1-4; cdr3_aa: CSARDTGGAGEKLFF; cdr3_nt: TGCAGTGCTAGAGATACGGGGGGCGCAGGTGAAAAACTGTTTTTT
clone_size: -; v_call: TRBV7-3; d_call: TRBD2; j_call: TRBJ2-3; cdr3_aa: CASSLLAGAWDTQYF; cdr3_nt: TGTGCCAGCAGTTTGCTAGCGGGGGCTTGGGATACGCAGTATTTT
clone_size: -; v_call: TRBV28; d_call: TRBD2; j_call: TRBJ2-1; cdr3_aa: CASSSGGSGGNEQLF; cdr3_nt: TGTGCCAGCAGTTCAGGCGGGAGCGGAGGGAATGAGCAGCTCTTC
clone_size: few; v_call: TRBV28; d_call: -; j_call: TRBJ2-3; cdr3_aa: CASSFPLRLGLSTDTQYF; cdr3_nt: TGTGCCAGCAGTTTCCCCCTACGACTGGGGTTGAGCACAGATACGCAGTATTTT
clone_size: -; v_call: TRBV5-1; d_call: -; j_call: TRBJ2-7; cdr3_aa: CASSSGPSEYEQYF; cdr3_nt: TGCGCCAGCAGCTCGGGACCGAGCGAGTACGAGCAGTACTTC
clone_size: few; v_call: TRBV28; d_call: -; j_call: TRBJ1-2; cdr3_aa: CASSPTETNYGYTF; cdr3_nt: TGTGCCAGCAGTCCCACAGAGACTAACTATGGCTACACCTTC
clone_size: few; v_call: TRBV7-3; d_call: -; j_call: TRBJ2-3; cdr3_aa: CASSFTGLAGARDTQYF; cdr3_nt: TGTGCCAGCAGCTTCACCGGCCTAGCAGGGGCCAGGGATACGCAGTATTTT
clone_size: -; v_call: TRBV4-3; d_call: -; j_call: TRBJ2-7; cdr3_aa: CASSQDWGADYEQYF; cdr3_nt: TGCGCCAGCAGCCAAGATTGGGGGGCGGACTACGAGCAGTACTTC
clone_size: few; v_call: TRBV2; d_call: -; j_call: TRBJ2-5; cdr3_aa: CASSGGAGTEFF; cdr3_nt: TGTGCCAGCAGTGGGGGGGCCGGGACGGAGTTCTTC
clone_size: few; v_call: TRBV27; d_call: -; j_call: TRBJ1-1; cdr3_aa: CATSPSTGPKAFF; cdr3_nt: TGTGCCACTAGCCCGTCGACAGGCCCGAAAGCTTTCTTT
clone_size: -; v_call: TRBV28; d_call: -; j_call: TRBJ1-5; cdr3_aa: CASSFNTGNARNQPQHF; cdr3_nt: TGTGCCAGCAGTTTTAACACAGGGAATGCCCGCAATCAGCCCCAGCATTTT
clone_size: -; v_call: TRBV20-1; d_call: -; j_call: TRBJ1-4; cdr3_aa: CSAFRGGDEKLFF; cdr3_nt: TGCAGTGCTTTCAGGGGAGGGGATGAAAAACTGTTTTTT
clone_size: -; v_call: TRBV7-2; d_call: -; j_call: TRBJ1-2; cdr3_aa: CASSLGDYYGYTF; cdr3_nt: TGTGCCAGCAGCTTAGGAGATTACTATGGCTACACCTTC
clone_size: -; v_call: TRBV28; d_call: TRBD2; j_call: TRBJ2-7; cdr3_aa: CASSPTGLAGAWEQYF; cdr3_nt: TGTGCCAGCAGTCCCACCGGACTAGCGGGAGCTTGGGAGCAGTACTTC
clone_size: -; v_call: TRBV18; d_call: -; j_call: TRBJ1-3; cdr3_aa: CASSPQVSGNTIYF; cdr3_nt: TGTGCCAGCTCACCACAGGTCTCTGGAAACACCATATATTTT
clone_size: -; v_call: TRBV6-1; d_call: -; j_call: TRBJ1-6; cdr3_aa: CASKTSTNSPLHF; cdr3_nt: TGTGCCAGCAAGACCTCGACGAATTCACCCCTCCACTTT
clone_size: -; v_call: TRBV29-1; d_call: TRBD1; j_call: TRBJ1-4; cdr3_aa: CSVEDGTGQSEKLFF; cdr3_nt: TGCAGCGTTGAAGATGGGACAGGGCAGAGTGAAAAACTGTTTTTT
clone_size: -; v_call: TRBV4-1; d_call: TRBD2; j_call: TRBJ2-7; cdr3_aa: CASSLATSSFIEQYF; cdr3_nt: TGCGCCAGCAGCCTTGCGACTAGCTCCTTCATCGAGCAGTACTTC
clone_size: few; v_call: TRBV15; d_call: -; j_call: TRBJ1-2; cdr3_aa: CATSRDGGTYGYTF; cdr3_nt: TGTGCCACCAGCAGAGATGGCGGGACCTATGGCTACACCTTC
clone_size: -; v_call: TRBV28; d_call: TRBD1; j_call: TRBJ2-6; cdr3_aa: CASSPRTGINVLTF; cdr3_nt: TGTGCCAGCAGTCCCCGGACAGGGATAAACGTCCTGACTTTC
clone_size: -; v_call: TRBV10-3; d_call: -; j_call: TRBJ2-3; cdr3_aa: CAISGTVGRTDTQYF; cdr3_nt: TGTGCCATCAGTGGGACCGTTGGTCGCACAGATACGCAGTATTTT
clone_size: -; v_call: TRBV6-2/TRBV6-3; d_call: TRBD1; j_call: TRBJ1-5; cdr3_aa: CASSQPGQRNQPQHF; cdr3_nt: TGTGCCAGCAGTCAACCGGGACAGCGAAATCAGCCCCAGCATTTT
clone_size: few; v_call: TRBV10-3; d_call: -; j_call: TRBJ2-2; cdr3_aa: CATLGGTGELFF; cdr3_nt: TGTGCCACCTTAGGAGGGACCGGGGAGCTGTTTTTT
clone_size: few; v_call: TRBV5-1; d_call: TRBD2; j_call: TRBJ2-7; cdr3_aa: CASSLEAGAINSYEQYF; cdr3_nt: TGCGCCAGCAGCTTGGAGGCGGGAGCGATAAATTCCTACGAGCAGTACTTC
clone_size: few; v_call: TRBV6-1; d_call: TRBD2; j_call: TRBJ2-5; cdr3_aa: CASSDLLAGGGETQYF; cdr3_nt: TGTGCCAGCAGTGACCTACTAGCGGGGGGCGGGGAGACCCAGTACTTC